The entry that follows covers one TCR beta chain sequence. Original data processing: How many nucleated cells were present was estimated from reference gene primer amplification. TCRdb's table, derived via immunoSEQ multiplex PCR, lists solely in-frame clones and lacks some. From that table come the V and J calls and clone size; the DNA was used to work out D and trimming. The data hold roughly 100,000 clones, with 89% observed a single time. This entry belongs to a study of blood T cell repertoires in COVID-19. Overall study context: COVID-19 samples from acute and convalescent phases originated in the United States, Italy and Spain. In each case, the material was cDNA or gDNA derived from T cells, B-cell-depleted T cells, or PBMCs.

The J segment lost 0 bases and the V segment lost 4 bases, leaving 2 bases of the junction unmatched. Germline values: CDR1 LNHDA, CDR2 SQIVND (reference sequence). The CDR3 totals 15 residues. Sequenced sample: peripheral blood. This receptor was taken from a woman aged 55 to 70 with acute or convalescent COVID-19. The V gene is TRBV19, the J gene TRBJ1-5; 8 bases agree with TRBD1. The DNA of the CDR3 is TGTGCCAGTAGTAGAGGACAGGGTAGCAATCAGCCCCAGCATTTT. It specifies CASSRGQGSNQPQHF.